Below, 25 T cell receptor beta chains from the same sample are listed, as sequenced in a study of blood T cell repertoires in COVID-19. Assay: immunoSEQ multiplex PCR; the TCRdb copy retains only in-frame clones and omits some. The sample gives about 110,000 clones, about 88% of which show up once; over 3% is in the top ten. Input material: peripheral blood. The receptors stem from a woman aged 45-60 years with acute or convalescent COVID-19.

The chain uses TRBV3-1 (or the pseudogene TRBV3-2) and TRBJ2-7; a possible D gene is TRBD1 (5 bases). CDR1 and CDR2 from the germline V gene are LGHDT and YNNKEL (reference sequence). The V end was cut by 2 bases, the J end by 0 bases, with 11 bases between. This CDR3 is 15 amino acids long. The CDR3 is CASSQLNRHSYEQYF. DNA for the CDR3: TGTGCCAGCAGCCAATTGAACAGGCACTCCTACGAGCAGTACTTC.

This chain links TRBV7-2 with TRBJ1-1, with D unclear. Germline CDR1 is SGHTA and CDR2 is FQGNSA. V was shortened by 4 bases and J by 0 bases, with 6 bases between the two germline ends. The CDR3 is 13 amino acids. CDR3 residues: CASSSTLNTEAFF. CDR3 nucleotides: TGTGCCAGCAGCTCCACACTGAACACTGAAGCTTTCTTT.

This clone was counted only a few times. This sequence joins TRBV24-1 and TRBJ2-3; 7 bases are a match to TRBD1. Germline-derived CDR1 and CDR2 are KGHDR and SFDVKD. V dropped 0 bases and J dropped 4; count of bases not matched to a gene: 9. The length of the CDR3 is 17 residues. The CDR3 DNA reads as TGTGCCACCAGTGATTTGCAAGGGGGCCGATCAGCAGATACGCAGTATTTT. Encoded protein: CATSDLQGGRSADTQYF.

This rearrangement joins TRBV9 to TRBJ2-7, with 10 bases that match TRBD2. The CDR3 is 16 residues long. CDR1 and CDR2 from the germline V gene are SGDLS and YYNGEE. Trimming at V came to 2 bases and at J to 4 bases, leaving 9 bases not matched to a gene. The CDR3 DNA is TGTGCCAGCAGCGTGAGCTCAGCGGGAGGGCCGTACGAGCAGTACTTC. It is translated as CASSVSSAGGPYEQYF.

J is TRBJ2-2 and V is TRBV19; D gene unclear. V was clipped by 3 bases and J by 5 bases, with 7 bases between them. Germline V gene data show CDR1 as LNHDA and CDR2 as SQIVND (reference sequence). This CDR3 is 13 amino acids long. In DNA, the CDR3 is TGTGCCAGTAGTATGAGGAGAACCGGGGAGCTGTTTTTT. Translating it yields CASSMRRTGELFF. Looking up the rest from reference TRBV19 and TRBJ2-2 gives the full variable domain: DGGITQSPKYLFRKEGQNVTLSCEQNLNHDAMYWYRQDPGQGLRLIYYSQIVNDFQKGDIAEGYSVSREKKESFPLTVTSAQKNPTAFYLCASSMRRTGELFFGEGSRLTVL.

The sample holds a few counts of this clone. The chain joins TRBV6-5 to TRBJ2-2, with 9 bases that match TRBD2. This CDR3 contains 15 residues. The J segment lost 6 bases and the V segment lost 6 bases, leaving 8 bases of the junction unmatched. The germline CDR1 and CDR2 sequences are MNHEY and SVGAGI. Written as DNA, the CDR3 is TGTGCCAGCAGAACCGGGACTAGCATCTCCGGGGAGCTGTTTTTT. Its translation: CASRTGTSISGELFF.

In DNA, the CDR3 is TGTGCCCGAAGCCGCAAGTATAGAGTACCCCTCCACTTT. It translates to CARSRKYRVPLHF. The J gene is TRBJ1-6, the V gene TRBV27; D is unclear. V lost 11 bases to trimming and J lost 12 bases, with 20 bases between them. CDR3 length equals 13 residues. Germline CDR1 reads MNHEY; CDR2 reads SMNVEV (reference sequence).

This chain uses TRBV20-1 with TRBJ1-2; D is undetermined. Between the trimmed V and J ends, which lost 0 bases and 14 bases, there was a span of 10 bases. The CDR3 has 10 amino acids. Looked up from germline, CDR1 is DFQATT and CDR2 is SNEGSKA (reference sequence). CDR3 DNA sequence: TGCAGTGCTAGAGATTCGAGGCTAACCTTC. Its protein is CSARDSRLTF.

The sample holds one count of this clone. This rearrangement joins TRBV6-5 to TRBJ1-2, with D perhaps matching TRBD1 (5 bases). This CDR3 contains 11 residues. The germline V and J ends were trimmed by 9 bases and 14 bases, with 19 bases remaining between them. Germline CDR1 MNHEY, CDR2 SVGAGI. CDR3 nucleotides: TGTGCCAGTCCCCGGGGGACCGCAGAAACCTTC. It yields the protein CASPRGTAETF.

The V and J genes are TRBV3-1 (or the pseudogene TRBV3-2) and TRBJ2-4; D unclear. The CDR3 spans 15 residues. The germline V and J ends were trimmed by 4 bases and 7 bases, with 17 bases remaining between them. Looked up from germline, CDR1 is LGHDT and CDR2 is YNNKEL (reference sequence). The CDR3 reads CASSLGGGARNIQYF. The CDR3 nucleotides are TGTGCCAGCAGCCTTGGCGGCGGTGCCCGGAACATTCAGTACTTC.

This clone was picked up one time. This chain joins TRBV3-1 (or the pseudogene TRBV3-2) and TRBJ2-1, with 16 nucleotides matching TRBD2. The germline V gene encodes CDR1 LGHDT and CDR2 YNNKEL (reference sequence). There are 16 residues in the CDR3. V shed 1 base, J shed 9 bases, and the junction held 3 bases outside the gene matches. Written as DNA, the CDR3 is TGTGCCAGCAGCCAAGGGGGACTAGCGGGAGGGAGTGAGCAGTTCTTC. Encoded protein: CASSQGGLAGGSEQFF.

J is TRBJ2-1 and V is TRBV6-1; no firm D call. Trimming shortened V by 1 base and J by 0 bases, and 13 bases separated the two germline ends. The CDR3 runs 17 residues. The V gene's germline CDR1 is MNHNS and CDR2 SASEGT. The CDR3 reads CASSEGYGLGSYNEQFF. The CDR3 DNA reads TGTGCCAGCAGTGAAGGGTACGGGTTGGGCTCCTACAATGAGCAGTTCTTC.

The chain combines TRBV19 with TRBJ2-3; D might be TRBD2 (6 bases). V dropped 1 base and J dropped 6 bases, with 8 bases sitting between them. The CDR3 contains 13 residues. CDR1 is LNHDA and CDR2 is SQIVND in the germline V gene (reference sequence). CDR3 in amino acids: CASSIGRGDTQYF. The CDR3 DNA follows: TGTGCCAGTAGTATAGGTCGGGGGGATACGCAGTATTTT.

This chain uses TRBV18 with TRBJ2-1; 8 bases fit TRBD1. In germline, CDR1 is KGHSH, CDR2 LQKENI. Trimming took 4 bases from V and 7 from J; bases not matched to a gene: 9. The CDR3 runs 15 residues. CDR3 DNA sequence: TGTGCCAGCTCACACGGGACAGGCCTTAGGAATGAGCAGTTCTTC. It codes for CASSHGTGLRNEQFF. The entire variable domain, with the rest obtained from reference TRBV18 and TRBJ2-1, is as follows: NAGVMQNPRHLVRRRGQEARLRCSPMKGHSHVYWYRQLPEEGLKFMVYLQKENIIDESGMPKERFSAEFPKEGPSILRIQQVVRGDSAAYFCASSHGTGLRNEQFFGPGTRLTVL.

The gene calls are TRBV29-1 and TRBJ1-1, with 12 bases that match TRBD1. CDR1 and CDR2 (germline): SQVTM, ANQGSEA. With 6 bases clipped from V and 5 bases from J, the junction kept 10 bases outside the gene matches. The CDR3 loop spans 15 amino acids. This chain's CDR3 is CSVAGGQGAGTEAFF. The CDR3 DNA reads as TGCAGCGTCGCCGGGGGACAGGGGGCTGGGACTGAAGCTTTCTTT.

The rearrangement links TRBV6-6 to TRBJ1-6, with D perhaps matching TRBD1 (5 bases). Per germline, CDR1 MNHNY and CDR2 SVGAGI (reference sequence). The CDR3 is 16 amino acids. V was clipped by 0 bases and J by 9 bases, with 15 bases between them. CDR3 sequence (DNA): TGTGCCAGCAGTTACTCGTTGAGGCAGGGCGGTTCACCCCTCCACTTT. This gives the protein CASSYSLRQGGSPLHF.

This clone was found a few times. This sequence joins TRBV19 and TRBJ1-5, with D unclear. CDR1 is LNHDA and CDR2 is SQIVND in the germline V gene (reference sequence). V lost 2 bases, J lost 2 bases, and 7 bases lay in between. This CDR3 is 14 amino acids long. The CDR3 sequence: CASSIFAGNQPQHF. CDR3 bases: TGTGCCAGTAGTATATTCGCAGGCAATCAGCCCCAGCATTTT.

This clone came up once. The chain joins TRBV7-6 to TRBJ2-1, with TRBD2 as a possible D gene (6 bases). From germline, CDR1 is SGHVS and CDR2 FNYEAQ. Trimming removed 3 bases from V and 2 bases from J, with 14 bases in between. There are 16 residues in the CDR3. CDR3 loop: CASSFGELAAYNEQFF. In DNA form, the CDR3 reads TGTGCCAGCAGCTTCGGAGAACTAGCAGCCTACAATGAGCAGTTCTTC.

The rearrangement links TRBV28 to TRBJ2-5, with 7 bases that match TRBD1. The V segment lost 5 bases and the J segment 0 bases; nucleotides outside the gene matches: 9. Germline CDR1 is MDHEN and CDR2 is SYDVKM. The CDR3 is 16 amino acids. CDR3 region: CASSETGTAYQETQYF. In DNA form, the CDR3 reads TGTGCCAGCAGTGAGACCGGGACAGCGTACCAAGAGACCCAGTACTTC. The entire variable domain, with the rest obtained from reference TRBV28 and TRBJ2-5, is as follows: DVKVTQSSRYLVKRTGEKVFLECVQDMDHENMFWYRQDPGLGLRLIYFSYDVKMKEKGDIPEGYSVSREKKERFSLILESASTNQTSMYLCASSETGTAYQETQYFGPGTRLLVL.

The rearrangement links TRBV14 to TRBJ1-2; D is perhaps TRBD1 (6 bases). Germline values: CDR1 SGHDN, CDR2 FVKESK. CDR3 size: 15 residues. Trimming took off 1 base at V and 4 bases at J, with 13 bases between the two ends. The CDR3 DNA follows: TGTGCCAGCAGCCAAGTAACAGGACAGCCCTATGGCTACACCTTC. Protein product: CASSQVTGQPYGYTF.

The rearrangement joins TRBV24-1 to TRBJ2-3, with D possibly TRBD2 on 6 matching bases. This CDR3 has 15 amino acids. The V end lost 0 bases, the J end lost 1 base, and 7 bases lay between the germline ends. Per germline, CDR1 KGHDR and CDR2 SFDVKD. Written as DNA, the CDR3 is TGTGCCACCAGTGATTTGCCGGGGGGCACAGATACGCAGTATTTT. Its translation is CATSDLPGGTDTQYF.

This chain uses TRBV5-1 with TRBJ2-3; 9 positions agree with TRBD2. This CDR3 has 14 amino acids. Germline trimming cut 5 bases from V and 6 bases from J; bases unmatched to any gene: 7. CDR1 and CDR2 (germline): SGHRS, YFSETQ. CDR3 in amino acids: CASSPSGRWDTQYF. The CDR3 DNA sequence: TGCGCCAGCAGTCCCAGCGGGAGGTGGGATACGCAGTATTTT.

The V call is TRBV5-1, the J call TRBJ2-3; D is perhaps TRBD1 (6 bases). Per the germline V gene, CDR1 is SGHRS and CDR2 is YFSETQ. CDR3 length equals 14 residues. V dropped 4 bases and J dropped 6 bases, with 15 bases sitting between them. CDR3: CASSVSGTTDTQYF. The DNA of the CDR3 is TGCGCCAGCAGCGTATCCGGGACAACGGATACGCAGTATTTT.

V is TRBV19 and J is TRBJ1-5; D might be TRBD1 (5 bases). The CDR3 spans 14 residues. From germline, CDR1 is LNHDA and CDR2 SQIVND (reference sequence). V gave up 7 bases and J gave up 6 bases, with 16 bases separating them. The CDR3 here is CASTEFGRAQPQHF. In nucleotides, the CDR3 is TGTGCCAGTACGGAGTTTGGCAGGGCTCAGCCCCAGCATTTT.

The V and J genes are TRBV3-1 (or the pseudogene TRBV3-2) and TRBJ2-2; the match to TRBD2 covers 9 bases. The V and J ends lost 1 base and 7 bases, in that order; junction bases with no gene match: 10. Germline V gives CDR1 LGHDT, CDR2 YNNKEL (reference sequence). CDR3 length: 17 residues. As DNA, the CDR3 is TGTGCCAGCAGCCAAGGAGGCGGGAGGGCCGGCGGCGGGGAGCTGTTTTTT. The encoded protein is CASSQGGGRAGGGELFF.